This T cell receptor beta chain emerged from a study of blood T cell repertoires in COVID-19. Overall study: The United States, Italy and Spain provided the acute and convalescent COVID-19 samples. T cells, B-cell-depleted T cells, or PBMCs provided the cDNA or gDNA that served as material.

In germline, CDR1 is SGHTA, CDR2 FQGNSA. V was cut by 5 bases and J by 2 bases, with 13 bases left in between. There are 15 residues in the CDR3. Original handling: Amplification of reference gene primers was used by the study to estimate nucleated cell counts. Measured with immunoSEQ multiplex PCR; TCRdb has only the in-frame clones, and not every one. V and J calls and clone size are copied from that table; D and trimming were computed from the DNA. This table has over 50,000 clones, around 80% appearing once. This clone was detected only once. This clonotype originated in a man aged 80 or over with acute or convalescent COVID-19. J is TRBJ1-3 and V is TRBV7-2; TRBD1 is a possible D gene (6 bases). Sequencing was done on a sample of peripheral blood. CDR3 protein: CASSRRGAAGNTIYF. In DNA form, the CDR3 reads TGTGCCAGCAGCCGCCGGGGGGCGGCTGGAAACACCATATATTTT.